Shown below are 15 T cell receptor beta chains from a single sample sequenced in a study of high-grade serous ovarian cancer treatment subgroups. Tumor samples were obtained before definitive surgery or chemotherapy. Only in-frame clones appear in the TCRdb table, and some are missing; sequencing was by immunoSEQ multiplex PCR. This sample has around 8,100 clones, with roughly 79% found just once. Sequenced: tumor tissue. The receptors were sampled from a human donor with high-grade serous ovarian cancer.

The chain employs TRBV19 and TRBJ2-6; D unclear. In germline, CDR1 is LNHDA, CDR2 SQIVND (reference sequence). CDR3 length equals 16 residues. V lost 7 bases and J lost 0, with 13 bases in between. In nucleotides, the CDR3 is TGTGCCAGTACCGGTGAAGGCCGCTCTGGGGCCAACGTCCTGACTTTC. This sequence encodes CASTGEGRSGANVLTF.

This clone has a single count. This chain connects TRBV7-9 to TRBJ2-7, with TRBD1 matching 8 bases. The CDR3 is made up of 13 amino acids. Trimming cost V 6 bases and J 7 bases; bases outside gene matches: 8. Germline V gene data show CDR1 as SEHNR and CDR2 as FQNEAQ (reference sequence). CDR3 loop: CASRYTGGEEQYF. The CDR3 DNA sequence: TGTGCCAGCAGGTATACAGGGGGTGAAGAGCAGTACTTC.

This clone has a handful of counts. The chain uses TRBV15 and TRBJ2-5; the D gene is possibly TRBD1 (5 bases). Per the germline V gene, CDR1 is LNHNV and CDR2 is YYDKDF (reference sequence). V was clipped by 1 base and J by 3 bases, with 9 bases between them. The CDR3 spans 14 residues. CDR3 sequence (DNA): TGTGCCACCAGCAGAGGGCCACAGGAAGAGACCCAGTACTTC. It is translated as CATSRGPQEETQYF.

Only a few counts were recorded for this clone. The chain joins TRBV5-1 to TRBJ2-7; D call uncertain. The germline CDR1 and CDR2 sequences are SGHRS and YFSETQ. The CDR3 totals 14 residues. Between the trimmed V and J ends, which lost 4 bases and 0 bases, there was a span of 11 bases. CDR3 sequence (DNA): TGCGCCAGCAGCCCCGCGGCACCCTCCTACGAGCAGTACTTC. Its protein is CASSPAAPSYEQYF.

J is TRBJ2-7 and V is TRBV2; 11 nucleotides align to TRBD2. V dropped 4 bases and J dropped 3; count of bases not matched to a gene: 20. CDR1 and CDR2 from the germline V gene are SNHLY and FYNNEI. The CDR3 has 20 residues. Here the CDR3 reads CASSGKTVRPSGGQNYEQYF. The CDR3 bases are TGTGCCAGCAGTGGAAAGACCGTCCGGCCTAGCGGGGGGCAAAACTACGAGCAGTACTTC. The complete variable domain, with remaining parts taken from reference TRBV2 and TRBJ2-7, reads EPEVTQTPSHQVTQMGQEVILRCVPISNHLYFYWYRQILGQKVEFLVSFYNNEISEKSEIFDDQFSVERPDGSNFTLKIRSTKLEDSAMYFCASSGKTVRPSGGQNYEQYFGPGTRLTVT.

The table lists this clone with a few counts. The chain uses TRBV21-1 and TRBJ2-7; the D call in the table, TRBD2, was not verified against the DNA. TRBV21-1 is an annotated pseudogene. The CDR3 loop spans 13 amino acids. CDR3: CASRNWDYDEQYF. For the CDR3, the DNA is TGTGCCAGCAGGAATTGGGACTACGACGAGCAGTACTTC.

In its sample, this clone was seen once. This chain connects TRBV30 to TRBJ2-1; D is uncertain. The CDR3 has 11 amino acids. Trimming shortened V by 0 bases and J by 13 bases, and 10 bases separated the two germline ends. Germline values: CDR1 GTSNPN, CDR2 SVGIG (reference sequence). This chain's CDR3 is CAWSVLADQFF. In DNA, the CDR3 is TGTGCCTGGAGTGTACTGGCGGACCAGTTCTTC.

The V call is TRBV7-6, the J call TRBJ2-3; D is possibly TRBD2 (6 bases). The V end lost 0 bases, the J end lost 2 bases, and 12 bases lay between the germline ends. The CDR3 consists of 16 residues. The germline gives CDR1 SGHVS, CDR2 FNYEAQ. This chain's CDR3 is CASSLAGERVTDTQYF. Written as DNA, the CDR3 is TGTGCCAGCAGCTTAGCTGGAGAGCGGGTCACAGATACGCAGTATTTT. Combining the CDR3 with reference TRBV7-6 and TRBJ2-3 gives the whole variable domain GAGVSQSPRYKVTKRGQDVALRCDPISGHVSLYWYRQALGQGPEFLTYFNYEAQQDKSGLPNDRFSAERPEGSISTLTIQRTEQRDSAMYRCASSLAGERVTDTQYFGPGTRLTVL.

The CDR3 spells CASSPSPASGYEQYF. The CDR3 DNA is TGTGCCAGCAGCCCCTCGCCGGCTAGCGGCTACGAGCAGTACTTC. The chain carries TRBV7-6 and TRBJ2-7; TRBD2 agrees at 7 bases. CDR1 SGHVS and CDR2 FNYEAQ come from the germline V gene. The CDR3 sequence is 15 residues long. V lost 5 bases to trimming and J lost 3 bases; unmatched junction nucleotides: 10.

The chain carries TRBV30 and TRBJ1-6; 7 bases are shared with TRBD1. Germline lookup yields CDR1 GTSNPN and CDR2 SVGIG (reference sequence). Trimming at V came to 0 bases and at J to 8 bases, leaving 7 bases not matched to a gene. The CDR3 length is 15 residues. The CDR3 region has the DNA TGTGCCTGGAGTGTACGGGACAGAGGGGATTCACCCCTCCACTTT. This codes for CAWSVRDRGDSPLHF.

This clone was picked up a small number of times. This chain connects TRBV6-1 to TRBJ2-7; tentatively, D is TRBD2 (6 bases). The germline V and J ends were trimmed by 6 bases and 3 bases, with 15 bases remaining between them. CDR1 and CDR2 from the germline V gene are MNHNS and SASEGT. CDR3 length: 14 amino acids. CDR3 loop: CASRSGGLLYEQYF. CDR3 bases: TGTGCCAGCAGATCCGGGGGTCTACTCTACGAGCAGTACTTC.

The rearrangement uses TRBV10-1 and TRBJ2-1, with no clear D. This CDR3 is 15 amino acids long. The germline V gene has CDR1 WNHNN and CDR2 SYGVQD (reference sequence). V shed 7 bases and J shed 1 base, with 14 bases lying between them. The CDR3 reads CASTPWRISYNEQFF. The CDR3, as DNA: TGCGCCAGCACTCCATGGCGGATATCCTACAATGAGCAGTTCTTC.

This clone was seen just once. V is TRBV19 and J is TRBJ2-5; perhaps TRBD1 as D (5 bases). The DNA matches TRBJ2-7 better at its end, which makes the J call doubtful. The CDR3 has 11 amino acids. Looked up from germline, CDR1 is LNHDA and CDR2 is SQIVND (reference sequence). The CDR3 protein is CASSVGDEQYF. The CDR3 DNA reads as TGTGCCAGTAGTGTAGGGGACGAGCAGTACTTC.

The CDR3 DNA reads TGTGCCAGCAGGGGACAGGGGGCGATCGGGGAGCTGTTTTTT. Translating it yields CASRGQGAIGELFF. The chain uses TRBV2 and TRBJ2-2; 12 positions agree with TRBD1. Germline V gene sequence: CDR1 SNHLY, CDR2 FYNNEI. Losses at the gene ends were 6 bases for V and 7 bases for J; bases not matched to a gene: 3. The CDR3 extends over 14 amino acids. The variable domain in full, completed from reference TRBV2 and TRBJ2-2, reads EPEVTQTPSHQVTQMGQEVILRCVPISNHLYFYWYRQILGQKVEFLVSFYNNEISEKSEIFDDQFSVERPDGSNFTLKIRSTKLEDSAMYFCASRGQGAIGELFFGEGSRLTVL.

CDR3 residues: CASSVGLQGGTEAFF. CDR3 DNA: TGTGCCAGCAGCGTAGGGTTGCAGGGAGGCACTGAAGCTTTCTTT. The rearrangement uses TRBV9 and TRBJ1-1, with D possibly TRBD1 on 5 matching bases. CDR3 length equals 15 residues. Germline CDR1 SGDLS, CDR2 YYNGEE. V was pared by 0 bases and J by 4 bases, with 13 bases between.